This T cell receptor beta chain was identified during a study of blood T cell repertoires in COVID-19. Overall study context: Acute and convalescent COVID-19 specimens originated in the United States, Italy and Spain. Sample material is recorded as cDNA or gDNA derived from T cells, B-cell-depleted T cells, or PBMCs.

Participants were placed into cohorts based on the clinical history they reported. The germline CDR1 and CDR2 sequences are MDHEN and SYDVKM. CDR3 size: 15 residues. Deletions cut 6 bases from V and 0 bases from J, with 11 bases between. This clone was counted a single time. In the original processing: By means of reference gene primer amplification, nucleated cell counts were estimated. Generated by immunoSEQ multiplex PCR, the TCRdb table keeps only in-frame clones and is missing some. V and J calls and clone size are as listed in that table; D and trimming were resolved from the DNA. Here the sample spans 220,000 or so clones, around 83% being singletons.

The sequencing sample was made of PBMCs or T cells enriched from blood (not recorded which). This TCR derives from a woman aged 35 to 49 who had recovered from COVID-19. V gene TRBV28 combines with J gene TRBJ1-4, with D uncertain. In DNA, the CDR3 is TGTGCCAGCAGCTCCCCAGGCGCAACTAATGAAAAACTGTTTTTT. This sequence encodes CASSSPGATNEKLFF.